These 27 T cell receptor beta chains came from one sample sequenced in a study of shared T cell receptors in the human thymus. The table came from immunoSEQ multiplex PCR; TCRdb's copy has only in-frame clones and leaves some out. The sample yields hundreds of thousands of clones, roughly 74% seen once. A further study also used this sample, focusing on human thymus T cells.

The sample comprised thymocytes. The origin of the receptors is a boy under two years old with a congenital heart defect.

This chain links TRBV30 with TRBJ2-7; TRBD1 might be the D (6 bases). The CDR3 extends over 14 amino acids. Germline V lookup: CDR1 GTSNPN, CDR2 SVGIG (reference sequence). V lost 2 bases, J lost 6 bases, and 17 bases lay in between. This CDR3 is CAWSTDDPRGEQYF. For the CDR3, the DNA is TGTGCCTGGAGTACTGACGACCCCAGGGGCGAGCAGTACTTC. Based on the CDR3 plus reference TRBV30 and TRBJ2-7, the full variable domain is SQTIHQWPATLVQPVGSPLSLECTVEGTSNPNLYWYRQAAGRGLQLLFYSVGIGQISSEVPQNLSASRPQDRQFILSSKKLLLSDSGFYLCAWSTDDPRGEQYFGPGTRLTVT.

The genes are TRBV4-2 and TRBJ2-3; TRBD2 aligns across 7 bases. With V trimmed by 4 bases and J by 1 base, 8 bases remained unmatched. Germline values: CDR1 LGHNA, CDR2 YNFKEQ. The CDR3 consists of 16 residues. CDR3 in amino acids: CASSPTPAGGTDTQYF. As DNA, the CDR3 is TGTGCCAGCAGCCCCACCCCCGCGGGAGGCACAGATACGCAGTATTTT.

This clone was observed a single time. V gene TRBV28 combines with J gene TRBJ1-4; D unclear. This CDR3 region has 14 residues. V dropped 1 base and J dropped 2 bases, with 5 bases sitting between them. Germline CDR1 and CDR2: MDHEN and SYDVKM. The chain's CDR3 is CASSLSSTNEKLFF. DNA of the CDR3: TGTGCCAGCAGTTTATCCAGTACTAATGAAAAACTGTTTTTT.

The chain employs TRBV4-3 and TRBJ2-3; D is ambiguous. Germline CDR1 and CDR2: LGHNA and YSLEER. This CDR3 is 18 amino acids long. Trimming took off 0 bases at V and 0 bases at J, with 16 bases between the two ends. The chain's CDR3 is CASSQDSHLETSTDTQYF. The CDR3 nucleotides read TGCGCCAGCAGCCAAGACAGTCACCTTGAGACTAGCACAGATACGCAGTATTTT.

This clone was detected a few times. The chain uses TRBV5-4 and TRBJ2-7, with TRBD2 matching over 14 bases. The germline V gene encodes CDR1 SGHNT and CDR2 YYREEE (reference sequence). V lost 4 bases, J lost 7 bases, and 7 bases stayed unmatched. The CDR3 consists of 15 residues. CDR3 bases: TGTGCCAGCAGCCCGGGACTAGCGGGAGTGGGAGAGCAGTACTTC. This sequence encodes CASSPGLAGVGEQYF.

V gene TRBV29-1 combines with J gene TRBJ1-2; TRBD1 matches at 7 bases. Germline assignment: CDR1 SQVTM and CDR2 ANQGSEA. Trimming removed 6 bases from V and 4 bases from J; junction bases left unmatched: 8. The CDR3 spans 13 residues. The CDR3 bases are TGCAGCGTAGGGGGGACAGCCAGCTATGGCTACACCTTC. It codes for CSVGGTASYGYTF.

The chain combines TRBV10-2 with TRBJ2-7, with 8 bases fitting TRBD1. Germline CDR1 is WSHSY and CDR2 is SAAADI. The CDR3 has 13 residues. J gave up 2 bases and V 7 bases, and 4 bases lay outside the gene matches. The CDR3 protein is CASTDRGPYEQYF. Written as DNA, the CDR3 is TGCGCCAGCACTGACAGGGGCCCCTACGAGCAGTACTTC.

The gene calls are TRBV4-1 and TRBJ2-7; TRBD2 matches 7 bases. V gave up 0 bases and J gave up 2 bases; unmatched junction bases: 4. CDR1 is MGHRA, CDR2 YSYEKL, per germline. The CDR3 extends over 15 amino acids. Here the CDR3 reads CASSQDWGGAYEQYF. CDR3 nucleotides: TGCGCCAGCAGCCAAGACTGGGGAGGGGCCTACGAGCAGTACTTC.

V and J are TRBV19 and TRBJ1-5; D not resolved. The CDR3 consists of 15 residues. V was trimmed by 1 base and J by 12 bases, leaving 19 bases between them. Germline assignment: CDR1 LNHDA and CDR2 SQIVND (reference sequence). This CDR3 is CASSIVWSHEHFQHF. CDR3 DNA sequence: TGTGCCAGTAGTATAGTATGGAGCCATGAACATTTCCAGCATTTT.

The CDR3 region is CASSLTLAGGRNEQFF. The CDR3 DNA sequence: TGTGCCAGCAGCCTTACCCTAGCGGGAGGAAGGAATGAGCAGTTCTTC. The chain has TRBV7-9 and TRBJ2-1; 11 nucleotides agree with TRBD2. Trimming removed 5 bases from V and 7 bases from J; junction bases left unmatched: 10. The CDR3 extends over 16 amino acids. In germline, CDR1 is SEHNR, CDR2 FQNEAQ (reference sequence).

This clone was observed a handful of times. The V gene is TRBV4-3, the J gene TRBJ1-4; 7 bases agree with TRBD1. Germline loops: CDR1 LGHNA, CDR2 YSLEER. This CDR3 is 16 amino acids long. Trimming took 1 base from V and 8 from J; bases not matched to a gene: 10. In nucleotides, the CDR3 is TGCGCCAGCAGCCAAGGGAGGGGCAGGGGGAGCGAAAAACTGTTTTTT. Translated: CASSQGRGRGSEKLFF.

The sample holds a few counts of this clone. This chain's CDR3 is CSVETSGRDHEQFF. CDR3 bases: TGCAGCGTTGAAACTAGCGGGAGAGACCATGAGCAGTTCTTC. V is TRBV29-1 and J is TRBJ2-1; 11 bases agree with TRBD2. This CDR3 region has 14 residues. Per germline, CDR1 SQVTM and CDR2 ANQGSEA. Trimming removed 2 bases from V and 8 bases from J; junction bases left unmatched: 5.

In its sample, this clone was seen once. CDR3 sequence reads: CASSPGTSGYYEQYF. CDR3 bases: TGTGCCAGCAGTCCCGGGACTAGCGGGTACTACGAGCAGTACTTC. The chain combines TRBV6-5 with TRBJ2-7, with 12 bases identical to TRBD2. V was pared by 5 bases and J by 3 bases, with 5 bases of the junction left unmatched. This CDR3 has 15 residues. Germline V gives CDR1 MNHEY, CDR2 SVGAGI.

The chain is built from TRBV4-1 and TRBJ2-5; perhaps TRBD2 as D (6 bases). This CDR3 comprises 17 residues. CDR1 MGHRA and CDR2 YSYEKL come from the germline V gene. Trimming took 0 bases from V and 5 from J, leaving 19 bases between them. In DNA, the CDR3 is TGCGCCAGCAGCCAAGAGTCGGACCGGGACTTGGGGGAGACCCAGTACTTC. It encodes CASSQESDRDLGETQYF.

The rearrangement links TRBV30 to TRBJ2-2, with 9 bases aligning to TRBD2. Germline lookup yields CDR1 GTSNPN and CDR2 SVGIG (reference sequence). The J segment lost 1 base and the V segment lost 4 bases, leaving 19 bases of the junction unmatched. This CDR3 contains 20 residues. CDR3 in DNA: TGTGCCTGGAACCAGGGAAGGGTGGGCAGGCGGGAGGGGAACACCGGGGAGCTGTTTTTT. This codes for CAWNQGRVGRREGNTGELFF.

The rearrangement uses TRBV12-1 and TRBJ1-3; TRBD1 was called by the table and not checked on the DNA. TRBV12-1 is marked as a pseudogene. The CDR3 extends over 17 amino acids. The CDR3 DNA reads TGTGCCAGCAGCGCCCCAGGGGGCACGAGCTCTGGAAACACCATATATTTT. Protein sequence: CASSAPGGTSSGNTIYF.

The V gene is TRBV19, the J gene TRBJ1-5; D is perhaps TRBD1 (5 bases). CDR3 length equals 15 residues. CDR1 and CDR2 (germline): LNHDA, SQIVND (reference sequence). V lost 5 bases and J lost 2, with 13 bases in between. This CDR3 is CASSDRGGGNQPQHF. As DNA, the CDR3 is TGTGCCAGTAGTGATCGCGGGGGAGGCAATCAGCCCCAGCATTTT.

This clone was seen just once. This chain links TRBV29-1 with TRBJ2-1; tentative D call: TRBD1 (5 bases). Per the germline V gene, CDR1 is SQVTM and CDR2 is ANQGSEA. This CDR3 region has 13 residues. Trimming took 4 bases from V and 5 from J, leaving 12 bases between them. Here the CDR3 DNA reads TGCAGCGTTGGGGGCCGTGGGGACAATGAGCAGTTCTTC. Its translation is CSVGGRGDNEQFF.

CDR3 sequence reads: CASGPRQDLENTEAFF. The CDR3 DNA is TGTGCTAGTGGTCCCCGACAGGACTTGGAGAACACTGAAGCTTTCTTT. J is TRBJ1-1 and V is TRBV12-5, with a weak D call TRBD1 (6 bases). Trimming stripped 5 bases from V and 1 base from J, with 17 bases between. The CDR3 extends over 16 amino acids. Germline V lookup: CDR1 LGHNT, CDR2 FRNRAP.

CDR3 DNA sequence: TGCAGTGCACGCGCCAGCGGGGGCCAGTACTTC. Amino acids: CSARASGGQYF. The chain links TRBV20-1 to TRBJ2-5, with 8 bases identical to TRBD2. Unmatched junction bases numbered 7, after V lost 6 bases and J lost 10 bases. Germline values: CDR1 DFQATT, CDR2 SNEGSKA (reference sequence). The CDR3 loop spans 11 amino acids.

The chain has TRBV28 and TRBJ2-1, with TRBD2 matching over 7 bases. The V gene end was trimmed by 2 bases and the J gene end by 2 bases; junction bases not matched to a gene: 6. The CDR3 covers 16 residues. Per germline, CDR1 MDHEN and CDR2 SYDVKM. The CDR3 sequence: CASSLGRAGPYNEQFF. The CDR3 nucleotides are TGTGCCAGCAGTTTAGGGAGGGCCGGCCCCTACAATGAGCAGTTCTTC.

The V call is TRBV28, the J call TRBJ1-1, with D unclear. The V and J ends lost 4 bases and 2 bases respectively, with 14 bases between them. The CDR3 consists of 15 residues. The germline gives CDR1 MDHEN, CDR2 SYDVKM. The CDR3 spells CASSSPRRGNTEAFF. CDR3 DNA sequence: TGTGCCAGCAGTTCCCCTCGCAGAGGAAACACTGAAGCTTTCTTT.

In its sample, this clone was seen once. The chain employs TRBV9 and TRBJ2-1; TRBD2 matches at 12 bases. CDR1 and CDR2 (germline): SGDLS, YYNGEE. V lost 3 bases and J lost 5; bases outside the gene matches: 6. This CDR3 has 16 residues. CDR3 sequence reads: CASSAGLAGRHNEQFF. CDR3 nucleotides: TGTGCCAGCAGCGCCGGACTAGCGGGAAGACACAATGAGCAGTTCTTC. The full variable domain, completed using reference TRBV9 and TRBJ2-1, is DSGVTQTPKHLITATGQRVTLRCSPRSGDLSVYWYQQSLDQGLQFLIQYYNGEERAKGNILERFSAQQFPDLHSELNLSSLELGDSALYFCASSAGLAGRHNEQFFGPGTRLTVL.

The chain joins TRBV5-1 to TRBJ2-2, with 7 bases identical to TRBD1. The CDR3 runs to 15 residues. Germline V lookup: CDR1 SGHRS, CDR2 YFSETQ. V was pared by 0 bases and J by 4 bases, with 3 bases of the junction left unmatched. The CDR3 region has the DNA TGCGCCAGCAGCTTGGTGGGACAGCTCACCGGGGAGCTGTTTTTT. Its translation: CASSLVGQLTGELFF.

The chain has TRBV4-3 and TRBJ2-3; tentatively, D is TRBD2 (5 bases). The ends were cut back, 7 bases at V and 8 bases at J, with 19 bases in the middle. The CDR3 loop spans 14 amino acids. Germline V gives CDR1 LGHNA, CDR2 YSLEER. The CDR3 nucleotides read TGCGCCAGCAAGAGAACCGTGAGGGCGGTTACGCAGTATTTT. This translates into CASKRTVRAVTQYF.

V and J are TRBV7-3 and TRBJ2-3; D uncertain. Trimming removed 6 bases from V and 2 bases from J, with 6 bases in between. CDR3 length equals 12 residues. In germline, CDR1 is SGHTA, CDR2 FQGTGA. In DNA form, the CDR3 reads TGTGCCAGCAGGACAAACACAGATACGCAGTATTTT. Translating gives CASRTNTDTQYF.

The V gene is TRBV4-3, the J gene TRBJ2-7, with 9 bases matching TRBD2. Germline CDR1 LGHNA, CDR2 YSLEER. The CDR3 covers 17 residues. Losses at the gene ends were 1 base for V and 0 bases for J; bases not matched to a gene: 7. CDR3 DNA sequence: TGCGCCAGCAGCCAAGTTAGTCTAGCGGGACCCTCCTACGAGCAGTACTTC. It codes for CASSQVSLAGPSYEQYF.